The T cell receptor beta chain described here comes from a study of T cells after yellow fever vaccination. Overall study findings and caveats: By day 5 rather than day 15, the secondary response had peaked, though it was weaker. Abundant clonotypes from the bulk population could have been carried over as contaminants into FACS-sorted repertoires. Among all clonotypes, a small share was observed in both CD4 and CD8 compartments. Detected again after the booster were most primary-vaccination clones, at approximately 95% CD4 and 88% CD8.

Looked up from germline, CDR1 is SGHNT and CDR2 is YYREEE (reference sequence). The V gene lost 4 bases and the J gene lost 2 bases, with 13 bases spanning the gap. This CDR3 is 16 amino acids long. Via MiXCR, TCRdb re-called the 5' RACE reads, giving one row per CDR3 protein. This sample has a few hundred thousand distinct CDR3 sequences, with around 4% found just once. This clonotype showed up just a few times. Its antigen is not identified. Sequencing used PBMCs, obtained on the day of the yellow fever booster vaccination. The rearrangement uses TRBV5-4 and TRBJ2-6, with D unresolved. The sequence came from a man in his late teens or twenties who received the YFV17D yellow fever vaccine. CDR3 nucleotides: TGTGCCAGCAGCGTTCCTGGGCGCACTGGGGCCAACGTCCTGACTTTC. The encoded protein is CASSVPGRTGANVLTF.